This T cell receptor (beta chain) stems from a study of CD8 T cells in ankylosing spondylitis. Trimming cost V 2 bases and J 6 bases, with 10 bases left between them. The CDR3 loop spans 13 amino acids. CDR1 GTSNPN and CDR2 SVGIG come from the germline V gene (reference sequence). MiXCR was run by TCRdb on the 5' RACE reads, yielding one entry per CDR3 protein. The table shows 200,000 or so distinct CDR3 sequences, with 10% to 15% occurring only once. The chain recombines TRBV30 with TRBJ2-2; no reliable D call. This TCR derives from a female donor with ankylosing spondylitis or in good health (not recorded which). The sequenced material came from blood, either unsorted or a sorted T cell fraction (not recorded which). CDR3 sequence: CAWSRMGPGELFF. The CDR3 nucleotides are TGTGCCTGGAGTCGGATGGGTCCCGGGGAGCTGTTTTTT.